The present T cell receptor beta chain was sequenced within a study of cytomegalovirus exposure and HLA in healthy donors (dated by TCRdb to the late 2010s). About the full investigation: According to an earlier analysis of a few hundred of the donors, about 180 million T cells yielded over 100 million unique TCR beta sequences and 250 to 350 Gb of sequence data. In addition to the first cohort of 666 subjects, a separate validation cohort of 120 different subjects was used. The study combined high-throughput TCR immunosequencing, statistical association of individual TCRs with disease status, and machine learning to predict cytomegalovirus infection status. Across 398 genotyped donors of the cohort, an average of approximately 240,000 unique TCR beta nucleotide sequences per donor were sequenced, and about a sixth of those sequences were non-productive. Of the 350 to 400 genotyped donors, about 80% fell in the genetic ancestry cluster associated with self-reported Caucasian donors. Rather than using new phenotypic data, the later analysis identified candidate immune exposures from TCR beta sequences and from how often those sequences occurred across donors. The T cell repertoires of some 670 subjects were profiled by immunosequencing and related to cytomegalovirus serostatus. The number of donors typed differed by locus, with roughly 629-640 for A, B, C, DRB1 and DQB1, roughly 520 for DQA1, under 610 for DPA1, and some 440 for DPB1. Because of strong linkage in the cohort, roughly 5 DR-DQ haplotypes were treated as single units for association and clustering. HLA typing covered class I and class II loci at four-digit resolution. In an earlier analysis of around 540 of the donors, high-throughput TCR beta sequencing was used to judge whether each TCR beta V gene segment behaved as functional or pseudogenic. The study aimed to test whether signatures of past pathogen exposure could be identified by cataloging public T cell receptors. Genome-wide SNP genotypes for about 60% of the roughly 700 donors were used in a later genetic analysis, which treated that subset as a discovery cohort. Donor age, sex, ethnicity and CMV serostatus were compiled together with the repertoire data. All discovery cohort repertoires had been generated on a single sequencing platform. An early release covering roughly 600 HLA-typed donors comprised roughly 300 gigabases of sequencing data and around 80 million unique TCR sequences. In a later analysis, previously published TCR beta repertoires from 666 donors were re-analyzed and high-resolution HLA genotyping was added so that TCR occurrence patterns could be studied. Beyond this particular receptor, the publication reports: The 87-base-pair reads could not distinguish some IMGT-functional V segments, including TRBV6-2 and TRBV6-3, so those segments were excluded. Correlated functional status among segregating V segments might be attributable to linkage disequilibrium, but an unknown experimental factor could not be ruled out. Because HLA typing was unavailable for some donors at each locus, only the typed subset was used in association tests. Immune exposure information for the cohort was limited to CMV serostatus. Strong co-occurrence of HLA alleles, especially DR and DQ, made assigning TCR associations to individual alleles difficult. In a later analysis, the rate of TCR association differed among HLA loci, with DRB1 alleles having the most associated TCRs and HLA-C alleles having the fewest. The sequencing pipeline was judged likely to have produced a cluster of highly shared sequence variants as a technical artifact. In a later genetic analysis, a missense DCLRE1C variant was associated with V-gene and J-gene trimming of TCR beta chains, and the association was replicated in an independent cohort. Presence/absence analyses assumed roughly uniform sequencing depth across donors, an assumption that may not hold. In a later analysis, HLA-associated TCR beta chains showed more clonal expansion and lower generation probabilities than non-associated chains that were equally common. Broadly in line with IMGT annotations, most TCR beta V segments showed up in productive rearrangements about 87% or about 30% of the time in an earlier analysis of approximately 600 of the donors. Seventeen rarely observed V segments, including chromosome 9 orphons, were excluded from the earlier analysis of a few hundred of the donors because counts were too low. According to a later analysis, most CMV-associated TCR beta chains appeared to be HLA-restricted, and the HLA associations seemed to be driven largely by CMV exposure. According to a later genetic analysis, donors in an Asian-associated ancestry cluster had fewer N-insertions in productive TCRs than the roughly 670-donor mean. A further reported finding was that TCR beta sequences accurately predicted the HLA-A and HLA-B alleles for most subjects in the first cohort. At a false discovery rate of 0.05, a later analysis linked about 17,000 TCR beta sequences to specific HLA alleles. A few of the identified cytomegalovirus-associated TCR beta chains were confirmed in vitro to be specific for cytomegalovirus antigens. The cohort was sequenced for TCR beta chains only, and without alpha or paired-chain data the features that could be detected were limited. Across donors, most TCR sequences were observed very rarely, whereas some public TCRs were present in many individuals. In a later analysis, several top co-occurrence clusters were reported to appear linked to parvovirus B19, influenza, CMV and Epstein-Barr virus. In the study, about 150 TCR beta chains were listed as associated with cytomegalovirus. Cytomegalovirus status was reported to be diagnosed by the classifier with high specificity and sensitivity in both the original and validation cohorts. The authors suggested that the approach could potentially be generalized to other disease states and immunological phenotypes.

As encoded in the germline V gene, CDR1 is MNHEY while CDR2 is SVGAGI. The trim is 6 bases for V and 8 bases for J, with a gap of 10 bases between the germline ends. There are 12 amino acids in the CDR3, from cysteine to phenylalanine inclusive. Only the CDR3 region is kept as DNA, spanning 36 bases read in frame from base 1. The library relied on the immunoSEQ multiplex PCR assay. For the multiplex PCR, a mixture combining 60 forward primers for TCR Vbeta segments and 13 reverse primers for TCR Jbeta segments was used. A multiplex PCR assay on genomic DNA amplified the CDR3 region of rearranged TCR beta genes. The amplified TCR beta libraries were sequenced on the Illumina HiSeq System as 87-base-pair reads. Regarding the original processing steps: In a later analysis, approximately 74 million unique TCR beta chains were counted across the roughly 670 repertoires, and roughly 9.9 million of these chains were shared by at least two donors. A nearest-neighbor algorithm error-corrected the raw reads and collapsed the reads into unique sequences, merging closely related sequences to remove PCR and sequencing errors. To assign V, D and J gene segments, CDR3 sequences were aligned to IMGT reference sequences. Each retained sequence needed at least a six-nucleotide match to both a V gene segment and a J gene segment. A rearrangement counted as productive if the CDR3 had no stop codons and remained in frame with V and J, and every other rearrangement counted as non-productive. CDR3 was defined by IMGT convention, running from the second conserved V-encoded cysteine to the conserved J-encoded phenylalanine. Sequences without an unambiguous match to a single V gene segment were excluded from the earlier analysis of approximately 560 of the donors. In an earlier analysis of approximately 590 of the donors, V segments were called functional above 56.7% productive rearrangements and were called segregating when the between-donor standard deviation exceeded 5%. To diagnose cytomegalovirus status from the catalog of TCR beta chain sequences, a statistical classification framework was built. V and J gene assignment, in a later analysis, came from comparing TCR nucleotide sequences with IMGT/GENE-DB human TR gene sequences. The TCRdist pipeline was used in a later analysis to assign CDR3 sequences and most-parsimonious VDJ recombination scenarios. In a later analysis, every TCR beta chain was defined by the combination of its CDR3 amino acid sequence and its V-gene family, and reads without a unique V-gene family were dropped. To address suspected cross-contamination and a sequencing artifact, a later analysis removed around 590 highly shared, low-generation-probability nucleotide sequences. In a later analysis, a clonal expansion index for each public chain was calculated from normalized within-repertoire ranks of inferred template counts. A later analysis computed generation probabilities with a VDJ recombination model fitted to out-of-frame rearrangements, and checked the results against IGoR. A later analysis scored TCR-TCR, TCR-HLA and TCR-CMV co-occurrence with hypergeometric tests, applying a repertoire-size bias correction to TCR pairs. To estimate false discovery rates, a later analysis permuted the HLA or CMV assignments 20 times. In a later analysis, co-occurring TCRs were grouped with DBSCAN, and TCRdist sequence similarity was added when clustering was performed within HLA-allele-positive subsets. Repertoires with fewer than 30,000 or more than 120,000 public chains, plus five repertoires with anomalous nucleotide sharing, were excluded from co-occurrence clustering. TCRdb's version of the immuneACCESS table is confined to in-frame rearrangements and falls short of the full clone set. An unresolved V gene accounts for under half of the shortfall where checked; the remainder is of unknown origin. V, J and clone size reflect that table, while D and trimming were determined from the DNA. Counted in this sample were approximately 110,000 clones; 75% to 80% of them appeared once. The ten most abundant clones make up 3% to 4.5% of the sample.

The cohort was made up of about 670 healthy bone marrow donors. At the time of sampling, all cohort members were nominally healthy, though unrecorded immune exposures were likely present. The donor tested CMV seronegative, placing the donor among the roughly 400 seronegative members of the cohort. A peripheral blood sample was provided by each donor, and peripheral blood mononuclear cells were used for TCR beta sequencing. The Qiagen DNeasy Blood Extraction Kit was used to extract genomic DNA from the blood cell samples. Worth noting for this clone: It lacks a known antigen. There are no base qualities to consult, and no much larger clone falls within one base.

This sequence originates from a man in his forties in good health and CMV-seronegative. The chain is assembled from TRBV6-5 and TRBJ1-4; the D gene is perhaps TRBD1, on 5 matching bases. The sample taken for sequencing was PBMCs. The DNA sequence is as follows: TGTGCCAGCAGGAGGGGAGGAGAAAAACTGTTTTTT. This yields the protein CASRRGGEKLFF.